Following are 20 T cell receptor beta chains from one sample sequenced in a study of T cell responses to AZD1222 COVID-19 vaccine. Generated by immunoSEQ multiplex PCR, the TCRdb table keeps only in-frame clones and is missing some. The data contain 100,000 to 140,000 clones, 92% of them singletons. The sequenced sample was peripheral blood, obtained 28 days after the second AZD1222 dose. Source of these receptors: an adult who received the AZD1222 COVID-19 vaccine.

This chain joins TRBV9 and TRBJ2-7, with D uncertain. Germline values: CDR1 SGDLS, CDR2 YYNGEE. The CDR3 sequence is 13 residues long. V was pared by 4 bases and J by 0 bases, with 8 bases between. DNA of the CDR3: TGTGCCAGCAGCCCGCGGAACTCCTACGAGCAGTACTTC. It codes for CASSPRNSYEQYF.

The genes are TRBV7-7 and TRBJ2-7, with D perhaps matching TRBD2 (6 bases). This CDR3 comprises 13 residues. Germline V gene sequence: CDR1 SSHAT, CDR2 FNYEAQ (reference sequence). V gave up 5 bases and J gave up 6 bases, with 14 bases separating them. CDR3 sequence reads: CASSPKKGGEQYF. The CDR3 DNA reads TGTGCCAGCAGCCCCAAGAAGGGAGGCGAGCAGTACTTC.

This clone showed up just once. The chain combines TRBV5-4 with TRBJ1-4, with TRBD1 as a possible D gene (6 bases). The CDR3 consists of 12 residues. The V end was cut by 4 bases, the J end by 8 bases, with 9 bases between. CDR1 and CDR2 (germline): SGHNT, YYREEE (reference sequence). DNA of the CDR3: TGTGCCAGCAGCGGCACAGGGGAAAAACTGTTTTTT. Its translation is CASSGTGEKLFF.

V usage is TRBV7-3 and J usage is TRBJ2-7; D may match TRBD1 or TRBD2 (5 bases each). Trimming cost V 6 bases and J 4 bases, with 13 bases left between them. The CDR3 is 13 residues long. Germline loops: CDR1 SGHTA, CDR2 FQGTGA. In nucleotides, the CDR3 is TGTGCCAGCAGTTTCCTCGAGGGGTACGAGCAGTACTTC. It is translated as CASSFLEGYEQYF.

The rearrangement uses TRBV19 and TRBJ2-3; 8 nucleotides agree with TRBD2. The V gene end was trimmed by 7 bases and the J gene end by 2 bases; junction bases not matched to a gene: 8. Germline assignment: CDR1 LNHDA and CDR2 SQIVND (reference sequence). The CDR3 covers 15 residues. The CDR3 loop is CASTDLAGTTDTQYF. DNA of the CDR3: TGTGCCAGTACTGACTTAGCGGGAACCACAGATACGCAGTATTTT.

The CDR3 region has the DNA TGTGCCAGCAGCCAAGTGAGCACAGATACGCAGTATTTT. Protein product: CASSQVSTDTQYF. This chain joins TRBV14 and TRBJ2-3; no definite D call. CDR3 length: 13 amino acids. V was clipped by 1 base and J by 0 bases, with 2 bases between them. Germline V CDR1 and CDR2: SGHDN, FVKESK. Full variable domain (missing parts from reference TRBV14 and TRBJ2-3): EAGVTQFPSHSVIEKGQTVTLRCDPISGHDNLYWYRRVMGKEIKFLLHFVKESKQDESGMPNNRFLAERTGGTYSTLKVQPAELEDSGVYFCASSQVSTDTQYFGPGTRLTVL.

The table lists this clone with a few counts. The V gene is TRBV16, the J gene TRBJ2-1, with 8 positions matching TRBD1. The CDR3 is made up of 16 amino acids. Germline trimming cut 2 bases from V and 1 base from J; bases unmatched to any gene: 4. Germline V gene lookup returns CDR1 KGHSY and CDR2 FQNENV. The CDR3 DNA follows: TGTGCCAGCAGCCAACGACAGGGGTTATCCTACAATGAGCAGTTCTTC. Protein: CASSQRQGLSYNEQFF.

This chain's CDR3 is CASSLASTSYEQYF. Written as DNA, the CDR3 is TGTGCCAGCAGCTTAGCTAGTACCTCCTACGAGCAGTACTTC. This chain links TRBV13 with TRBJ2-7; D uncertain. V was shortened by 1 base and J by 0 bases, with 7 bases between the two germline ends. The CDR3 is 14 amino acids. Germline CDR1 reads PRHDT; CDR2 reads FYEKMQ (reference sequence). Based on the CDR3 plus reference TRBV13 and TRBJ2-7, the full variable domain is AAGVIQSPRHLIKEKRETATLKCYPIPRHDTVYWYQQGPGQDPQFLISFYEKMQSDKGSIPDRFSAQQFSDYHSELNMSSLELGDSALYFCASSLASTSYEQYFGPGTRLTVT.

The rearrangement links TRBV7-6 to TRBJ1-1; D remains unclear. V was cut by 7 bases and J by 5 bases, with 14 bases left in between. The length of the CDR3 is 13 residues. From germline, CDR1 is SGHVS and CDR2 FNYEAQ. CDR3 region: CASKGSRGTEAFF. CDR3 coding DNA: TGTGCCAGCAAGGGCAGTCGTGGGACTGAAGCTTTCTTT.

The J gene is TRBJ1-5, the V gene TRBV6-5; D uncertain. The CDR3 extends over 13 amino acids. V shed 6 bases and J shed 4 bases, with 10 bases lying between them. In germline, CDR1 is MNHEY, CDR2 SVGAGI. CDR3 loop: CASRLGRNQPQHF. The CDR3 bases are TGTGCCAGCAGATTGGGGAGGAATCAGCCCCAGCATTTT.

The rearrangement uses TRBV10-3 and TRBJ1-1, with a weak D call TRBD1 (6 bases). V gave up 3 bases and J gave up 1 base, with 15 bases separating them. The CDR3 has 16 residues. The germline CDR1 and CDR2 sequences are ENHRY and SYGVKD. This chain's CDR3 is CAISDGTSARNTEAFF. The CDR3, as DNA: TGTGCCATCAGTGATGGGACATCTGCGAGGAACACTGAAGCTTTCTTT.

The genes are TRBV28 and TRBJ1-5; TRBD1 agrees at 12 bases. Looked up from germline, CDR1 is MDHEN and CDR2 is SYDVKM. CDR3 length equals 16 residues. Trimming removed 5 bases from V and 5 bases from J; junction bases left unmatched: 7. CDR3 DNA sequence: TGTGCCAGCAGTCACCGGGACAGGGGGCTCGATCAGCCCCAGCATTTT. Translating it yields CASSHRDRGLDQPQHF.

The chain couples TRBV5-4 to TRBJ2-3; D not resolved. This CDR3 has 14 amino acids. V was shortened by 0 bases and J by 2 bases, with 7 bases between the two germline ends. Germline CDR1 SGHNT, CDR2 YYREEE (reference sequence). CDR3 DNA: TGTGCCAGCAGCTTGGAACCCTACACAGATACGCAGTATTTT. Translating gives CASSLEPYTDTQYF.

The rearrangement joins TRBV3-1 (or the pseudogene TRBV3-2) to TRBJ1-2, with 8 bases identical to TRBD1. Trimming took 2 bases from V and 7 from J; bases not matched to a gene: 12. The CDR3 consists of 16 residues. Germline CDR1 LGHDT, CDR2 YNNKEL (reference sequence). CDR3 amino acids: CASSQHPSRDRSGYTF. As DNA, the CDR3 is TGTGCCAGCAGCCAACACCCATCCCGGGACAGGAGTGGCTACACCTTC.

The gene calls are TRBV21-1 and TRBJ1-2; TRBD1, the table's D call, was not compared with the DNA. TRBV21-1 is tagged as a pseudogene. The CDR3 runs to 17 residues. The CDR3 protein is CASVLCSRVNRNYGYTF. The DNA of the CDR3 is TGTGCCAGCGTTCTGTGTAGCAGGGTTAACCGAAACTATGGCTACACCTTC.

The chain carries TRBV12-5 and TRBJ2-3; the D call may be TRBD1 or TRBD2 (6 bases each). This CDR3 is 16 amino acids long. V lost 0 bases to trimming and J lost 3 bases, with 13 bases between them. The germline CDR1 and CDR2 sequences are LGHNT and FRNRAP. The CDR3 spells CASGLVQGGRTDTQYF. The CDR3 nucleotides read TGTGCTAGTGGTTTGGTACAGGGTGGGAGGACAGATACGCAGTATTTT. The variable domain in full, with the rest retrieved from reference TRBV12-5 and TRBJ2-3, is DARVTQTPRHKVTEMGQEVTMRCQPILGHNTVFWYRQTMMQGLELLAYFRNRAPLDDSGMPKDRFSAEMPDATLATLKIQPSEPRDSAVYFCASGLVQGGRTDTQYFGPGTRLTVL.

This chain links TRBV24-1 with TRBJ2-1; D remains ambiguous. Per the germline V gene, CDR1 is KGHDR and CDR2 is SFDVKD. The CDR3 sequence is 12 residues long. V shed 6 bases and J shed 5 bases, with 7 bases lying between them. CDR3 DNA: TGTGCCACCAGTCGGGTGGACAATGAGCAGTTCTTC. Translating gives CATSRVDNEQFF.

The rearrangement uses TRBV5-1 and TRBJ2-3; TRBD2 agrees at 13 bases. The CDR3 runs to 15 residues. Trimming took 3 bases from V and 6 from J; bases not matched to a gene: 4. Germline values: CDR1 SGHRS, CDR2 YFSETQ. The CDR3 DNA reads as TGCGCCAGCAGCTACGGGACTAGCGGGACCGATACGCAGTATTTT. This translates into CASSYGTSGTDTQYF.

The chain has TRBV5-1 and TRBJ1-2; 9 bases map to TRBD1. The germline V gene has CDR1 SGHRS and CDR2 YFSETQ. Trimming removed 4 bases from V and 6 bases from J; junction bases left unmatched: 10. There are 15 residues in the CDR3. In nucleotides, the CDR3 is TGCGCCAGCAGCACCCTGACAGGGGGGAACCATGGCTACACCTTC. It codes for CASSTLTGGNHGYTF.

This clone was seen a few times. This chain joins TRBV5-1 and TRBJ2-3; 8 bases map to TRBD2. Germline CDR1 is SGHRS and CDR2 is YFSETQ. The CDR3 spans 16 residues. With V trimmed by 2 bases and J by 4 bases, 9 bases remained unmatched. The CDR3 loop is CASSFPWREVADTQYF. Here the CDR3 DNA reads TGCGCCAGCAGCTTCCCCTGGCGGGAGGTAGCAGATACGCAGTATTTT.